The clone carrying this TCR beta chain has just a few counts. The antigen is unknown. A much larger clone sits a single nucleotide away, making a read error possible. Expressed TCRB transcripts got sequenced, as all isolated RNA was reverse transcribed. Profiled with immunoSEQ multiplex PCR; TCRdb holds only in-frame clones, not every one. The sample lists almost 350,000 clones, 8% occurring once. The sample is drawn from a study of beta chain features in type 1 diabetes. Each donor gave one heparinised blood draw averaging around 120 mL. The authors sorted CD4+ naive, central memory, regulatory and stem cell-like memory cells via CD45RO/CCR7/CD25/CD127/CD95/CD27. The CDR3 length is 12 residues. Germline V gene sequence: CDR1 SGDLS, CDR2 YYNGEE. V was cut by 0 bases and J by 4 bases, with 3 bases left in between. Notes on the study in general: Comparison showed that naive, central memory and Treg TCRB repertoires appeared more similar among patients than among healthy donors.

The gene calls are TRBV9 and TRBJ2-3; D remains unclear. The clonotype originates from a woman aged 18-30 years in good health. Sequences were obtained from central memory CD4+ T cells from blood. The CDR3 DNA reads as TGTGCCAGCAGCGTAGAGGCAGATACGCAGTATTTT. Translating gives CASSVEADTQYF.